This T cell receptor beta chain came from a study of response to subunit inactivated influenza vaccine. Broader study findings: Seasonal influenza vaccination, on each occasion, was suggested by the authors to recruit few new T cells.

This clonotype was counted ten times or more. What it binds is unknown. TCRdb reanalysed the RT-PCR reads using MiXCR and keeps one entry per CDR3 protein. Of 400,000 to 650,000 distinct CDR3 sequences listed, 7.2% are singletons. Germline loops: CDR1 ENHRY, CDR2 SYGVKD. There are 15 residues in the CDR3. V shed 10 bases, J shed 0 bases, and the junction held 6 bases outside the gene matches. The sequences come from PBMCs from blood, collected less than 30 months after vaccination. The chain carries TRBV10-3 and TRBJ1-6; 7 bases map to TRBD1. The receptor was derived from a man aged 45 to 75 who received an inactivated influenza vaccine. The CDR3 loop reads CANRDSNSYNSPLHF. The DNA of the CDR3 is TGTGCCAACCGGGACAGTAACTCCTATAATTCACCCCTCCACTTT.